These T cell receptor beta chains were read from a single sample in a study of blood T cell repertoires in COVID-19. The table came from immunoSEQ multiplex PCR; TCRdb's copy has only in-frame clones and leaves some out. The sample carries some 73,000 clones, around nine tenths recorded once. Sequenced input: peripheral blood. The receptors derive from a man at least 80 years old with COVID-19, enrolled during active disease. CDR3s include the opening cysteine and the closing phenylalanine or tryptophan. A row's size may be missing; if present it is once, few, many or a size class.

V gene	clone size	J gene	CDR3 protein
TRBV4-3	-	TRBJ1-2	CASSQESSYGYTF
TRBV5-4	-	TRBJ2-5	CASSLTTGRQETQYF
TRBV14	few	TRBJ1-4	CASSPRTGATNEKLFF
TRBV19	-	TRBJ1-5	CASGLRTGGQPQHF
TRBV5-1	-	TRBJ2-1	CASSVRDRGRNEQFF
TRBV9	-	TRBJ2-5	CASSVGAAGDNQETQYF
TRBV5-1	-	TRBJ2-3	CASSLHGGRTDTQYF
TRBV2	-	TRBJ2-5	CASSRYRDQETQYF
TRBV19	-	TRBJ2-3	CASSGRGRSTDTQYF
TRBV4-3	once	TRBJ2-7	CASSPLLASGGAMNHEQYF
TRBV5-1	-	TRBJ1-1	CASSSGGRGLNTEAFF
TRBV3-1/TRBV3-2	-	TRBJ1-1	CASSQSGGRGGTEAFF
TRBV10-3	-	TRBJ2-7	CAISEGMTGGYEQYF
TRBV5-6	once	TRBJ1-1	CASSLQGNMNTEAFF
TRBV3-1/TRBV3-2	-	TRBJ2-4	CASRTDYARIRAKNIQYF
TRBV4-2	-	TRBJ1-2	CASSQGDRDYYGYTF
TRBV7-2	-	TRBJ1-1	CASSRTRTDTEAFF
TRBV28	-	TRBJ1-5	CASKDRLYSNQPQHF
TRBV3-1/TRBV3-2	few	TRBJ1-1	CASSPIDSNTEAFF
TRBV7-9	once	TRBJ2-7	CASSPWDRGSYEQYF
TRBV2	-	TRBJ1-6	CASSGGSPLHF
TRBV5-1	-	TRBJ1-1	CASSPGEREVEAFF
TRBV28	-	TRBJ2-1	CASSLSIAGGQNEQFF
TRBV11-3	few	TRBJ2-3	CASSLPGQPQYF
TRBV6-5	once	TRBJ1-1	CASRSRDRVTEAFF
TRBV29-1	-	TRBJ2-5	CSVEGGLGDFMKTQYF
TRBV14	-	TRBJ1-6	CASSPGTYNSPLHF
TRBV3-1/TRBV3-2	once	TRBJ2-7	CASSQDGYSGGMDEQYF
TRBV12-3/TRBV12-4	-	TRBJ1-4	CASRRASGEKLFF
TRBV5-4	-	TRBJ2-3	CASSLGRATDTQYF
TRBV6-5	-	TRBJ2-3	CASRGADTQYF
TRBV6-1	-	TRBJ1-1	CASRYIRDSTEAFF
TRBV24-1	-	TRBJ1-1	CATQTTTGDRTEAFF
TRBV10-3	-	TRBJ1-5	CATAGGGDSNQPQHF
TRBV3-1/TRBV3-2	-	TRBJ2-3	CASSQEETDTQYF
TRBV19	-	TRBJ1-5	CASAGGEGSNQPQHF
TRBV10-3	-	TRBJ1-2	CAISESHMTGGGYTF
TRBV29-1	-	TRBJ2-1	CSVQRGDPYNEQFF
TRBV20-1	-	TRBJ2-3	CSASTTGGPTDTQYF
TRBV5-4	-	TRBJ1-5	CASSPDRDQPQHF
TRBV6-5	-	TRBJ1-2	CASSAGPPYGYTF